The 23 T cell receptor beta chains reported below all come from one sample, sequenced in a study of cytomegalovirus exposure and HLA in healthy donors. PCR was performed using 60 Vbeta and 13 Jbeta primers. Clones were sequenced by immunoSEQ multiplex PCR, and TCRdb holds only the in-frame ones, with some missing. The sample lists fewer than 250,000 clones, about 87% occurring once. The sample taken for sequencing was PBMCs. Receptor source: a man aged 30 to 39 in good health and CMV-seronegative.

This chain uses TRBV9 with TRBJ2-1; possibly TRBD2 for D (5 bases). The CDR3 is 12 residues long. The V end lost 6 bases, the J end lost 4 bases, and 8 bases lay between the germline ends. The germline CDR1 and CDR2 sequences are SGDLS and YYNGEE. CDR3 DNA sequence: TGTGCCAGCAAGGGCGGGTACAATGAGCAGTTCTTC. This encodes CASKGGYNEQFF.

About this clone itself: The same CDR3 arises from other DNA sequences in this sample as well. The chain employs TRBV4-1 and TRBJ2-1; tentative D call: TRBD2 (5 bases). The CDR3 totals 15 residues. V lost 0 bases and J lost 6, with 12 bases in between. Germline V gives CDR1 MGHRA, CDR2 YSYEKL. CDR3 sequence: CASSQEGLAINEQFF. The CDR3 DNA reads as TGCGCCAGCAGCCAAGAAGGGCTAGCAATCAATGAGCAGTTCTTC.

The V call is TRBV29-1, the J call TRBJ2-5, with 8 bases lining up with TRBD1. The CDR3 consists of 14 residues. Germline V gene sequence: CDR1 SQVTM, CDR2 ANQGSEA. J gave up 3 bases and V 7 bases, and 10 bases lay outside the gene matches. The CDR3 protein is CSALQGGPKETQYF. CDR3 coding DNA: TGCAGCGCTTTACAGGGGGGCCCTAAAGAGACCCAGTACTTC.

The chain employs TRBV4-1 and TRBJ1-1; D is unresolved. Between the trimmed V and J ends, which lost 6 bases and 3 bases, there was a span of 8 bases. The CDR3 length is 12 residues. CDR1 is MGHRA and CDR2 is YSYEKL in the germline V gene. The CDR3 spells CASREGDTEAFF. DNA of the CDR3: TGCGCCAGCAGGGAAGGAGACACTGAAGCTTTCTTT.

This chain uses TRBV6-5 with TRBJ1-4; D ambiguous. Trimming left V 2 bases short and J 8 bases short, with 9 bases between. Germline V lookup: CDR1 MNHEY, CDR2 SVGAGI. The CDR3 has 13 residues. CDR3: CASSYPVLEKLFF. The DNA of the CDR3 is TGTGCCAGCAGTTACCCTGTGCTAGAAAAACTGTTTTTT.

V gene TRBV28 combines with J gene TRBJ2-3; D is unresolved. The CDR3 sequence is 13 residues long. V shed 7 bases and J shed 13 bases, with 21 bases lying between them. Germline V gene lookup returns CDR1 MDHEN and CDR2 SYDVKM. CDR3 residues: CASTTLSLVEKYF. CDR3 bases: TGTGCCAGCACCACCTTATCCCTAGTTGAGAAGTATTTT. Full variable domain (rest looked up from reference TRBV28 and TRBJ2-3): DVKVTQSSRYLVKRTGEKVFLECVQDMDHENMFWYRQDPGLGLRLIYFSYDVKMKEKGDIPEGYSVSREKKERFSLILESASTNQTSMYLCASTTLSLVEKYFGPGTRLTVL.

The V call is TRBV11-2, the J call TRBJ2-1, with unresolved D. V dropped 1 base and J dropped 0 bases, with 4 bases sitting between them. Germline CDR1 reads SGHAT; CDR2 reads FQNNGV. The length of the CDR3 is 14 residues. The CDR3 DNA reads as TGTGCCAGCAGCTTAGCAGGCTCCTACAATGAGCAGTTCTTC. Amino acids: CASSLAGSYNEQFF.

V gene TRBV6-5 combines with J gene TRBJ2-1; TRBD2 matches 9 bases. J lost 8 bases, V lost 2 bases, and 7 bases had no gene match. Germline loops: CDR1 MNHEY, CDR2 SVGAGI. CDR3 length: 15 residues. The CDR3 protein is CASSYAASGNYEQFF. Written as DNA, the CDR3 is TGTGCCAGCAGTTACGCGGCTAGCGGGAACTATGAGCAGTTCTTC.

This clone appeared once. CDR3 DNA sequence: TGTGCCAGCAGCTTACGCTACACAGATACGCAGTATTTT. Protein sequence: CASSLRYTDTQYF. The rearrangement uses TRBV5-6 and TRBJ2-3; D is uncertain. The CDR3 consists of 13 residues. CDR1 is SGHDT and CDR2 is YYEEEE in the germline V gene. V shed 2 bases and J shed 2 bases, with 6 bases lying between them.

This chain joins TRBV2 and TRBJ1-6; 8 bases agree with TRBD1. The germline gives CDR1 SNHLY, CDR2 FYNNEI. The CDR3 is made up of 14 amino acids. The ends lost 10 bases at V and 6 bases at J; junction bases unmatched: 8. CDR3 nucleotides: TGTGCCACCCGGACAGGGACCACTAATTCACCCCTCCACTTT. Translating it yields CATRTGTTNSPLHF.

J is TRBJ2-1 and V is TRBV27; TRBD2 might be the D (5 bases). Germline CDR1 and CDR2: MNHEY and SMNVEV (reference sequence). This CDR3 is built from 15 residues. V shed 6 bases and J shed 4 bases, with 16 bases lying between them. The CDR3 region has the DNA TGTGCCAGCAGCGGAGGACCCACCAGGTACAATGAGCAGTTCTTC. Its protein product is CASSGGPTRYNEQFF.

This chain links TRBV5-6 with TRBJ1-5; D uncertain. The CDR3 is made up of 16 amino acids. Trimming pared 4 bases from V and 4 bases from J, leaving 18 bases between. Germline CDR1 SGHDT, CDR2 YYEEEE. In nucleotides, the CDR3 is TGTGCCAGCAGCCGCATAGGAGAAGAGGGTAATCAGCCCCAGCATTTT. Encoded protein: CASSRIGEEGNQPQHF.

The CDR3 loop reads CAWSVLAGGANEQFF. CDR3 bases: TGTGCCTGGAGTGTACTAGCGGGGGGGGCCAATGAGCAGTTCTTC. This chain joins TRBV30 and TRBJ2-1; the match to TRBD2 covers 13 bases. The CDR3 is made up of 15 amino acids. The germline CDR1 and CDR2 sequences are GTSNPN and SVGIG (reference sequence). J lost 6 bases, V lost 0 bases, and 2 bases had no gene match.

The chain couples TRBV5-1 to TRBJ2-7; 11 positions match TRBD1. The CDR3 covers 18 residues. J lost 0 bases, V lost 3 bases, and 11 bases had no gene match. In germline, CDR1 is SGHRS, CDR2 YFSETQ. CDR3 in amino acids: CASSSVPGQGVSSYEQYF. CDR3 coding DNA: TGCGCCAGCAGCTCCGTGCCGGGACAGGGGGTTTCCTCCTACGAGCAGTACTTC.

The rearrangement uses TRBV6-5 and TRBJ1-1; TRBD1 matches 7 bases. This CDR3 contains 16 residues. Germline CDR1 and CDR2: MNHEY and SVGAGI. Trimming at V came to 0 bases and at J to 1 base, leaving 5 bases not matched to a gene. The DNA for the CDR3 is TGTGCCAGCAGTTACTCTACAGGGGCCGGGAACACTGAAGCTTTCTTT. It yields the protein CASSYSTGAGNTEAFF.

This rearrangement joins TRBV28 to TRBJ2-7; D not certain. Germline V CDR1 and CDR2: MDHEN, SYDVKM. Trimming shortened V by 1 base and J by 6 bases, and 7 bases separated the two germline ends. The CDR3 runs to 12 residues. This CDR3 reads CASSLSPLEQYF. The CDR3 DNA follows: TGTGCCAGCAGTTTATCTCCTCTCGAGCAGTACTTC.

The table lists this clone with a count of one. The chain has TRBV10-3 and TRBJ1-1, with TRBD1 as a possible D gene (6 bases). The CDR3 runs to 14 residues. The V and J ends lost 5 bases and 2 bases respectively, with 12 bases between them. The germline gives CDR1 ENHRY, CDR2 SYGVKD. Here the CDR3 DNA reads TGTGCCATCAGTTATACAGGGCTAAACACTGAAGCTTTCTTT. Translation gives CAISYTGLNTEAFF.

V gene TRBV7-9 combines with J gene TRBJ1-4, with 8 bases identical to TRBD1. The trim removed 1 base at V and 7 bases at J, leaving 5 bases unmatched. The CDR3 sequence is 15 residues long. Germline CDR1 SEHNR, CDR2 FQNEAQ (reference sequence). The CDR3, as DNA: TGTGCCAGCAGCTTAGGGGGGACAGGTTCTGAAAAACTGTTTTTT. Translation gives CASSLGGTGSEKLFF.

This rearrangement joins TRBV28 to TRBJ2-1; 8 nucleotides align to TRBD2. Germline CDR1 and CDR2: MDHEN and SYDVKM. After removal of 2 bases from V and 4 bases from J, the junction contained 4 bases not matched to a gene. CDR3 size: 15 residues. The CDR3 DNA reads as TGTGCCAGCAGTTTAGCGGGGGGCCTTTACAATGAGCAGTTCTTC. Encoded protein: CASSLAGGLYNEQFF.

The V gene is TRBV7-8, the J gene TRBJ2-1; the D is unclear. V lost 2 bases to trimming and J lost 9 bases, with 8 bases between them. Germline V gene lookup returns CDR1 SGHVS and CDR2 FQNEAQ. This CDR3 comprises 12 residues. For the CDR3, the DNA is TGTGCCAGCAGCTTAATCACTCTTGAGCAGTTCTTC. It encodes CASSLITLEQFF. Based on the CDR3 plus reference TRBV7-8 and TRBJ2-1, the full variable domain is GAGVSQSPRYKVAKRGQDVALRCDPISGHVSLFWYQQALGQGPEFLTYFQNEAQLDKSGLPSDRFFAERPEGSVSTLKIQRTQQEDSAVYLCASSLITLEQFFGPGTRLTVL.

The chain couples TRBV19 to TRBJ2-1; D is ambiguous. Germline-derived CDR1 and CDR2 are LNHDA and SQIVND (reference sequence). This CDR3 is 16 amino acids long. Trimming pared 4 bases from V and 0 bases from J, leaving 13 bases between. Here the CDR3 DNA reads TGTGCCAGTAGTAACGGTATGATAAGCTCCTACAATGAGCAGTTCTTC. Translating gives CASSNGMISSYNEQFF.

As concerns this clone: The germline gene is not matched at one end of the junction; a read error may be the cause. The chain carries TRBV7-9 and TRBJ2-6, with D possibly being TRBD1 (5 bases). The germline V gene encodes CDR1 SEHNR and CDR2 FQNEAQ (reference sequence). The CDR3 runs to 18 residues. For the CDR3, the DNA is TGTTCCAGCCTCCCATGGGGCCAGGAAAGCTCTGGGGCCAACGTCCTGACTTTC. Protein product: CSSLPWGQESSGANVLTF.

The chain couples TRBV7-8 to TRBJ2-3; 10 bases are a match to TRBD2. This CDR3 is built from 18 residues. J was trimmed by 2 bases and V by 5 bases; bases with no gene match: 13. Per germline, CDR1 SGHVS and CDR2 FQNEAQ. Here the CDR3 DNA reads TGTGCCAGCAGCGAGGATCTGATAGCGGGGGGCTCCACAGATACGCAGTATTTT. Amino acid sequence: CASSEDLIAGGSTDTQYF.